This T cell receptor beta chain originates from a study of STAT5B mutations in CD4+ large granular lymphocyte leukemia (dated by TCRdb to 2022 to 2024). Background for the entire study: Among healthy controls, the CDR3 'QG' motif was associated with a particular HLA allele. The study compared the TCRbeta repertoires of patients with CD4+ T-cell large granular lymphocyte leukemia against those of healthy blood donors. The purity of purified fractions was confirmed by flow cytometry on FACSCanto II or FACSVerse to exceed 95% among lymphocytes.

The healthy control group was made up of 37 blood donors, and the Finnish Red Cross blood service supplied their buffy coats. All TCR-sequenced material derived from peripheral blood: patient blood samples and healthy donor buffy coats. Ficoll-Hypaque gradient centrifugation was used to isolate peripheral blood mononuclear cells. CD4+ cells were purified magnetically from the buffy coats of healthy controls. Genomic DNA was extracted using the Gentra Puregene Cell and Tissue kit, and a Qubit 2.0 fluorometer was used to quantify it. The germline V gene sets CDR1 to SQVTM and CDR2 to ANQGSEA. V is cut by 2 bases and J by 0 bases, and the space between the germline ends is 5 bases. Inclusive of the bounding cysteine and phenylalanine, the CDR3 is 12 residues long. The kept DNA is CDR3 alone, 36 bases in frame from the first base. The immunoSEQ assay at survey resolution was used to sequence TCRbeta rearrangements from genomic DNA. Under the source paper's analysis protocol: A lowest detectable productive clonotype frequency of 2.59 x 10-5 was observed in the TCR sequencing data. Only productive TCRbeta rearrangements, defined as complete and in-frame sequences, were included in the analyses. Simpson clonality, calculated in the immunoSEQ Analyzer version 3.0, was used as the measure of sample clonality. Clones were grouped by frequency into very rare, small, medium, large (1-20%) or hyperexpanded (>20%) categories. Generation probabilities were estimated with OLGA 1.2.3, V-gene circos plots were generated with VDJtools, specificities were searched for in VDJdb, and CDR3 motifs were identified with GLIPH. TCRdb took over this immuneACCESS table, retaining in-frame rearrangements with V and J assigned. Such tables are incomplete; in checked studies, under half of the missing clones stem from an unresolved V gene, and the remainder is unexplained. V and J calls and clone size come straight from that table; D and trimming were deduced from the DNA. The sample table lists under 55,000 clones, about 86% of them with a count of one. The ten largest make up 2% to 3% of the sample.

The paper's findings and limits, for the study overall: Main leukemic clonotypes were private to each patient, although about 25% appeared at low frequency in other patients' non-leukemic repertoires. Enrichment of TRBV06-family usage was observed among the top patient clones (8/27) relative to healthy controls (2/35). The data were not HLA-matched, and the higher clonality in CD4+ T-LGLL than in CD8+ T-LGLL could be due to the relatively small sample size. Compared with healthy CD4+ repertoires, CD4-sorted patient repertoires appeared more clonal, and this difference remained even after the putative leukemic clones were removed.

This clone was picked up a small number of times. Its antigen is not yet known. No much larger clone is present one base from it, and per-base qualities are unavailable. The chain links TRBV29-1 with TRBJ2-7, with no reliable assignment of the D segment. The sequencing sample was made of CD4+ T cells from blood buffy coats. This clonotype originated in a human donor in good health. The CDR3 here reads CSVETDSYEQYF. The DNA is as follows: TGCAGCGTTGAAACGGACTCCTACGAGCAGTACTTC.